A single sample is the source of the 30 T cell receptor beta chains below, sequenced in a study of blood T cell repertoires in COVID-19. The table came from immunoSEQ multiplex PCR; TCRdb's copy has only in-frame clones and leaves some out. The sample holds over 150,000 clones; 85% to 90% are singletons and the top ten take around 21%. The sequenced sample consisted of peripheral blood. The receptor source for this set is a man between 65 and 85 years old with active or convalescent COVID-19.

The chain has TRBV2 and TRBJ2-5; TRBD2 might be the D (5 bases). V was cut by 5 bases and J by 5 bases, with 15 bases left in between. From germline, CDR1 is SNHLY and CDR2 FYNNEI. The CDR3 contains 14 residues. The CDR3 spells CASSKDRRGETQYF. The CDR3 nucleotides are TGTGCCAGCAGTAAGGATCGCCGAGGGGAGACCCAGTACTTC.

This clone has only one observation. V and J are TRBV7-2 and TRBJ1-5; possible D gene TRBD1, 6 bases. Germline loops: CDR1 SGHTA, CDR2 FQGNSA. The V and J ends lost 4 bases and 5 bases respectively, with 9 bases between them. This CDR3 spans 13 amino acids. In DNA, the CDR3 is TGTGCCAGCAGCTCACAGGGAGATCAGCCCCAGCATTTT. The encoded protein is CASSSQGDQPQHF. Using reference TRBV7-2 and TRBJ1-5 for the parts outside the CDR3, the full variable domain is GAGVSQSPSNKVTEKGKDVELRCDPISGHTALYWYRQSLGQGLEFLIYFQGNSAPDKSGLPSDRFSAERTGGSVSTLTIQRTQQEDSAVYLCASSSQGDQPQHFGDGTRLSIL.

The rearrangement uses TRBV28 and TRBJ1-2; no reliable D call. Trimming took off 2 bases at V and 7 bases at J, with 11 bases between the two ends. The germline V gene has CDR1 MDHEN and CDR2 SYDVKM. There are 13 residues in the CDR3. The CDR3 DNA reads TGTGCCAGCAGTTTACTGAACCCGGGTGGCTACACCTTC. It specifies CASSLLNPGGYTF.

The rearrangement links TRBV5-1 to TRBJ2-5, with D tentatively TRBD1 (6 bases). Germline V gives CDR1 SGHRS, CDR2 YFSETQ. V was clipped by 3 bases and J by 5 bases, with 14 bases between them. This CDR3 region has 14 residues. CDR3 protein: CASSSTGSSETQYF. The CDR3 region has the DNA TGCGCCAGCAGCTCGACAGGATCGTCGGAGACCCAGTACTTC.

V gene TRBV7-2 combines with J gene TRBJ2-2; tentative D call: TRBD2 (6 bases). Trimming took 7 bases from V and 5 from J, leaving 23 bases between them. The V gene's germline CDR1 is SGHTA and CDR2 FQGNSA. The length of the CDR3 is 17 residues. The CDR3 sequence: CASTLGLGRHRTGELFF. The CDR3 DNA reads TGTGCCAGCACCTTGGGTCTGGGGAGGCATAGGACCGGGGAGCTGTTTTTT.

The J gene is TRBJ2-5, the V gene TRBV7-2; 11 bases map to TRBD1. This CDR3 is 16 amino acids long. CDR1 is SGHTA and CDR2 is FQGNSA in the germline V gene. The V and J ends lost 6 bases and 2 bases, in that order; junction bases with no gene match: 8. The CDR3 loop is CASRRTGTGGQETQYF. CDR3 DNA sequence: TGTGCCAGCAGGCGTACGGGGACAGGGGGTCAAGAGACCCAGTACTTC.

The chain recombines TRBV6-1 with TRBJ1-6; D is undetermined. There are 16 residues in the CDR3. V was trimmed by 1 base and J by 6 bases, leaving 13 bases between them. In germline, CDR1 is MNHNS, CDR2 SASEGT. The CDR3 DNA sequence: TGTGCCAGCAGTGAAGTGGGAGGGAATTCTAATTCACCCCTCCACTTT. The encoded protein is CASSEVGGNSNSPLHF.

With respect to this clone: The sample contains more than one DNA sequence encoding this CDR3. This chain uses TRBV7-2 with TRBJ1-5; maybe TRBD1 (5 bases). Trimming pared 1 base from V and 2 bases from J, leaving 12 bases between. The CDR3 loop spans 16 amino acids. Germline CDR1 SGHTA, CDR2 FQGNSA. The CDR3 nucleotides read TGTGCCAGCAGCTTAGGGTCAGGGCCTGGCAATCAGCCCCAGCATTTT. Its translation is CASSLGSGPGNQPQHF.

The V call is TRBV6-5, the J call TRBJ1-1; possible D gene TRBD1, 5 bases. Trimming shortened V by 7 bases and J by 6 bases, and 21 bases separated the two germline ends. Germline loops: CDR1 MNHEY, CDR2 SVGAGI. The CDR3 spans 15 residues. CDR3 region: CASTTLGGGAAEAFF. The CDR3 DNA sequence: TGTGCCAGCACCACACTAGGCGGAGGGGCAGCTGAAGCTTTCTTT.

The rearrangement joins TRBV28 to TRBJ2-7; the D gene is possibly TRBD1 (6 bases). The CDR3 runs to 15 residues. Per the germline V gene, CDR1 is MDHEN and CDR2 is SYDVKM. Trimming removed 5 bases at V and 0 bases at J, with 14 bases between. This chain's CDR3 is CASSVTGKGSYEQYF. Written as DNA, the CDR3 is TGTGCCAGCAGTGTCACAGGGAAAGGCTCCTACGAGCAGTACTTC.

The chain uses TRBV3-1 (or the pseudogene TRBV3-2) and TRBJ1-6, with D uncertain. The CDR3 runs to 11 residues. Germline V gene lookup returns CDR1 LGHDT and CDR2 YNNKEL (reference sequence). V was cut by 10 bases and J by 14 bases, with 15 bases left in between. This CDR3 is CATGVGRTLHF. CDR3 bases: TGTGCCACCGGGGTAGGGAGGACCCTCCACTTT.

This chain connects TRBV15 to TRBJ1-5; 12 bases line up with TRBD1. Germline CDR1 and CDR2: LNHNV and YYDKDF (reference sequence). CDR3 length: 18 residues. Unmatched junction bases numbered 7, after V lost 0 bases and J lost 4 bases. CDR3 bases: TGTGCCACCAGCAGAGATTACGGGACAGGGGGCGCGAATCAGCCCCAGCATTTT. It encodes CATSRDYGTGGANQPQHF.

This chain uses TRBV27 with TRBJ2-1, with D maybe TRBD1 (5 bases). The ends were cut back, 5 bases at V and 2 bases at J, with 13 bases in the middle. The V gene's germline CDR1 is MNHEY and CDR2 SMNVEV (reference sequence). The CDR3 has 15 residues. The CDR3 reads CASSAVQVTYNEQFF. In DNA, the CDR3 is TGTGCCAGCAGTGCGGTACAGGTTACCTACAATGAGCAGTTCTTC.

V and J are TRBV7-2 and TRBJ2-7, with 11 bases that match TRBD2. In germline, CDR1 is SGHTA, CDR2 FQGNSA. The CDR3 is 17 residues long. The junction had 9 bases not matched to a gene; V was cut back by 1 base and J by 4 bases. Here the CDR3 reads CASSLGRALAGGYEQYF. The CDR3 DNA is TGTGCCAGCAGCTTAGGGCGGGCGCTAGCGGGAGGTTACGAGCAGTACTTC. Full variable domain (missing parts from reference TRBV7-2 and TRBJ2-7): GAGVSQSPSNKVTEKGKDVELRCDPISGHTALYWYRQSLGQGLEFLIYFQGNSAPDKSGLPSDRFSAERTGGSVSTLTIQRTQQEDSAVYLCASSLGRALAGGYEQYFGPGTRLTVT.

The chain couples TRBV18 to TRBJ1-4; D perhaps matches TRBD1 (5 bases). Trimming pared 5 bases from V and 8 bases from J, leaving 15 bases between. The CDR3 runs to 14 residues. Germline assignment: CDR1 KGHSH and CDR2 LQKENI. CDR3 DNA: TGTGCCAGCTCAAAGGGGAGGGTAGAAGAAAAACTGTTTTTT. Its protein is CASSKGRVEEKLFF.

The CDR3 reads CASSYTQGAQGEKLFF. The CDR3 coding sequence is TGTGCCAGCAGTTACACACAGGGGGCGCAGGGTGAAAAACTGTTTTTT. This chain uses TRBV6-5 with TRBJ1-4, with 9 positions matching TRBD1. This CDR3 is 16 amino acids long. J was trimmed by 7 bases and V by 2 bases; bases with no gene match: 8. Germline CDR1 MNHEY, CDR2 SVGAGI.

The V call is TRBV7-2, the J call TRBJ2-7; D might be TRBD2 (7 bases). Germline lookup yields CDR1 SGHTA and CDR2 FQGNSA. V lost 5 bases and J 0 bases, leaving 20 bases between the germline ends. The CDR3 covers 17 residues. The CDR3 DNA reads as TGTGCCAGCAGCCCAGGAGGGGGAGGGAGGGGCTCCTACGAGCAGTACTTC. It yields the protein CASSPGGGGRGSYEQYF. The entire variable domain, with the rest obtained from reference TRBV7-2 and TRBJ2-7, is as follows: GAGVSQSPSNKVTEKGKDVELRCDPISGHTALYWYRQSLGQGLEFLIYFQGNSAPDKSGLPSDRFSAERTGGSVSTLTIQRTQQEDSAVYLCASSPGGGGRGSYEQYFGPGTRLTVT.

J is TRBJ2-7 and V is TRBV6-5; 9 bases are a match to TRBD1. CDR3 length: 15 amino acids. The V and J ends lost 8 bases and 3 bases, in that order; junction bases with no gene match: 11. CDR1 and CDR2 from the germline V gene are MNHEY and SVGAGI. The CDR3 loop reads CASGQSRDRDYEQYF. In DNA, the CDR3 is TGTGCCAGCGGGCAGTCTCGGGACAGGGACTACGAGCAGTACTTC.

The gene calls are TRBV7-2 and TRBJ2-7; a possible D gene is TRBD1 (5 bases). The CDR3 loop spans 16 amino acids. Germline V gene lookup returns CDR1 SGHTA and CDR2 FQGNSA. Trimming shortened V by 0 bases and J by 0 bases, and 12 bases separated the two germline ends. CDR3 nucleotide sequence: TGTGCCAGCAGCTTAGCGGGCAGGGCGTACTCCTACGAGCAGTACTTC. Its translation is CASSLAGRAYSYEQYF.

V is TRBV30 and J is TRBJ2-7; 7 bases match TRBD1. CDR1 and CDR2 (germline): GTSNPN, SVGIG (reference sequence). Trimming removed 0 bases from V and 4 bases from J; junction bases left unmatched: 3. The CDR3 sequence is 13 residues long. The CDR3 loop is CAWSVARGYEQYF. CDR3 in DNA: TGTGCCTGGAGTGTTGCCAGGGGGTACGAGCAGTACTTC.

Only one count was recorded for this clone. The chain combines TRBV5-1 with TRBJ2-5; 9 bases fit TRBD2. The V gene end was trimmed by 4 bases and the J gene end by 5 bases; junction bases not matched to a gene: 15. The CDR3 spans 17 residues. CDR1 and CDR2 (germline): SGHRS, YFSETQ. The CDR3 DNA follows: TGCGCCAGCAGCCGGTCCCTTAGCGGGAGATCCGGGGAGACCCAGTACTTC. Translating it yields CASSRSLSGRSGETQYF.

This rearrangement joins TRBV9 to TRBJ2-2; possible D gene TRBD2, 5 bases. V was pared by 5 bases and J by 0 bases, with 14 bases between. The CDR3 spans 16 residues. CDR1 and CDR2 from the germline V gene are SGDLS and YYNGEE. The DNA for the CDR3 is TGTGCCAGCAGTGGGAATCCGGGGACGAACACCGGGGAGCTGTTTTTT. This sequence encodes CASSGNPGTNTGELFF.

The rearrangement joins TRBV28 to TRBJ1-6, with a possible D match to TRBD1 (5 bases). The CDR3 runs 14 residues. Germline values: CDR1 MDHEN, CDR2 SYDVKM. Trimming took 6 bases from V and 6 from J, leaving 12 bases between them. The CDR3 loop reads CASSTGGVNSPLHF. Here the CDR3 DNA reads TGTGCCAGCAGCACGGGGGGGGTTAATTCACCCCTCCACTTT.

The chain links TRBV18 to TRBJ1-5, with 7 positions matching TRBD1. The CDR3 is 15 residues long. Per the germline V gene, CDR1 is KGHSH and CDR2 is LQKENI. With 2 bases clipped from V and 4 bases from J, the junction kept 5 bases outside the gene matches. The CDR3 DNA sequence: TGTGCCAGCTCACCAGGACAGGCGGAGAATCAGCCCCAGCATTTT. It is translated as CASSPGQAENQPQHF.

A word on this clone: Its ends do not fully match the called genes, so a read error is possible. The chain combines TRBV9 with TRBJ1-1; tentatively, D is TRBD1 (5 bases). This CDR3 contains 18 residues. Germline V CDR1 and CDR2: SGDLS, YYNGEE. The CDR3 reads CASSVVETWSPRGTEAFF. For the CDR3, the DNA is TGTGCCAGCAGCGTAGTGGAGACGTGGTCACCAAGAGGGACTGAGGCTTTCTTT. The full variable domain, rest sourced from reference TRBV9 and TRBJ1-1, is DSGVTQTPKHLITATGQRVTLRCSPRSGDLSVYWYQQSLDQGLQFLIQYYNGEERAKGNILERFSAQQFPDLHSELNLSSLELGDSALYFCASSVVETWSPRGTEAFFGQGTRLTVV.

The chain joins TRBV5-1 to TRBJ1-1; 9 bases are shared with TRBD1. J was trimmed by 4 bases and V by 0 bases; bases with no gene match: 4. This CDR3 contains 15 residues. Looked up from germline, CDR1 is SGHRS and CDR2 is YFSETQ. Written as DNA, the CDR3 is TGCGCCAGCAGCTTGGTGGGACAGGGAGGCACTGAAGCTTTCTTT. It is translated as CASSLVGQGGTEAFF.

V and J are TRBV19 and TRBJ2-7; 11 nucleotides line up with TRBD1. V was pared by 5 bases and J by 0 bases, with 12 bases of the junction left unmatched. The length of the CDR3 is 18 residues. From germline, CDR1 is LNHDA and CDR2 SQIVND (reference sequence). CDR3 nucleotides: TGTGCCAGTAGTGCGGGGACAGGGGGTTCGCGGTACTCCTACGAGCAGTACTTC. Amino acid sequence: CASSAGTGGSRYSYEQYF.

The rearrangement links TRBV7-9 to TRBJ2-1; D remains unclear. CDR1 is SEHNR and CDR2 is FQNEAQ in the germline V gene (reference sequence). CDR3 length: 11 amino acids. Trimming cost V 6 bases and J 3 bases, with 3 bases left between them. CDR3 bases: TGTGCCAGCAGGTACTACAATGAGCAGTTCTTC. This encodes CASRYYNEQFF.

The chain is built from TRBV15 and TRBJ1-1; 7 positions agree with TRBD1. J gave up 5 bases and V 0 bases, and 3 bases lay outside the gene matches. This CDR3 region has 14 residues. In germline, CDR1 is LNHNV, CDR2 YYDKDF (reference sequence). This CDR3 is CATSRERGPTEAFF. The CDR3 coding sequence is TGTGCCACCAGCAGAGAAAGGGGGCCGACTGAAGCTTTCTTT.

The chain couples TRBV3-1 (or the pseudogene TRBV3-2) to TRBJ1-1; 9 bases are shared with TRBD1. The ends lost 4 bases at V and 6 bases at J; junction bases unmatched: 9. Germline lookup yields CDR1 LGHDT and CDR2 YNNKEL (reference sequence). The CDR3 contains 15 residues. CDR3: CASSRPGQGSPEAFF. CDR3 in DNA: TGTGCCAGCAGCCGTCCGGGACAGGGCTCACCTGAAGCTTTCTTT.